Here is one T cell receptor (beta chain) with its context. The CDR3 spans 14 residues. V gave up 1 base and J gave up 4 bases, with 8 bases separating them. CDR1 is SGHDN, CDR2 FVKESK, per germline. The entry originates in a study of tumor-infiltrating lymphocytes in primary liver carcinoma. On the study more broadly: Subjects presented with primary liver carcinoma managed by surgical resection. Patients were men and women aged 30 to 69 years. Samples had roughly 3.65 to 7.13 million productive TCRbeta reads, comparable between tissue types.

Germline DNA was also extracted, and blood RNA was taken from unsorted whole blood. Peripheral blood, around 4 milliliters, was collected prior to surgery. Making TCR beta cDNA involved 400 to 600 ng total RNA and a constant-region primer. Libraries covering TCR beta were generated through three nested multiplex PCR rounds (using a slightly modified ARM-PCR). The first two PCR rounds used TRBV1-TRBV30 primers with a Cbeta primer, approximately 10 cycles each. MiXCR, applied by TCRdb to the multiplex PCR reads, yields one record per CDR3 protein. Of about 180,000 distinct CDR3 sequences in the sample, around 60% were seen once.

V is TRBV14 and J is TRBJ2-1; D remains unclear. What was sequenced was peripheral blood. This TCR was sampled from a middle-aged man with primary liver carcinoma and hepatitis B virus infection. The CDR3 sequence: CASSQGIIYNEQFF. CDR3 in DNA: TGTGCCAGCAGCCAAGGGATTATATACAATGAGCAGTTCTTC.